The 24 T cell receptor beta chains reported below all come from one sample, sequenced in a study of blood T cell repertoires in COVID-19 (TCRdb year 2020). Library creation used the immunoSEQ multiplex PCR assay. TCRdb's version of the immuneACCESS table is confined to in-frame rearrangements and falls short of the full clone set. An unresolved V gene accounts for under half of the shortfall where checked; the remainder is of unknown origin. The sample table contains roughly 240,000 clones; only one count was recorded for about 88% of them. Approximately 4% of the sample goes to the ten largest clones. Sequencing was done on a sample of peripheral blood. Receptors originate from a man aged 18 to 30 with active or convalescent COVID-19.

The rearrangement links TRBV4-1 to TRBJ1-6; D ambiguous. V lost 0 bases and J 5 bases, leaving 11 bases between the germline ends. CDR1 and CDR2 (germline): MGHRA, YSYEKL. This CDR3 has 16 amino acids. The CDR3 is CASSQDTGSHNSPLHF. DNA of the CDR3: TGCGCCAGCAGCCAAGACACCGGTTCCCATAATTCACCCCTCCACTTT.

The chain couples TRBV2 to TRBJ1-4; TRBD1 is a possible D gene (5 bases). The CDR3 is made up of 13 amino acids. Looked up from germline, CDR1 is SNHLY and CDR2 is FYNNEI. Trimming left V 4 bases short and J 5 bases short, with 8 bases between. The CDR3 DNA reads TGTGCCAGCAGTGGGGGGGACAATGAAAAACTGTTTTTT. Amino acid sequence: CASSGGDNEKLFF.

The V call is TRBV7-2, the J call TRBJ2-7; D is uncertain. This CDR3 spans 14 amino acids. CDR1 is SGHTA and CDR2 is FQGNSA in the germline V gene. The V end lost 3 bases, the J end lost 0 bases, and 9 bases lay between the germline ends. The CDR3 here is CASSLMRSSYEQYF. CDR3 bases: TGTGCCAGCAGCTTGATGAGGAGCTCCTACGAGCAGTACTTC.

This clone was recorded once. The CDR3 DNA reads TGTGCCAGCAGACAACGGGACGGACTAATGAACACTGAAGCTTTCTTT. Protein sequence: CASRQRDGLMNTEAFF. The chain links TRBV28 to TRBJ1-1, with TRBD1 as a possible D gene (5 bases). The CDR3 spans 16 residues. Looked up from germline, CDR1 is MDHEN and CDR2 is SYDVKM. Between the trimmed V and J ends, which lost 6 bases and 0 bases, there was a span of 17 bases. Combining the CDR3 with reference TRBV28 and TRBJ1-1 gives the whole variable domain DVKVTQSSRYLVKRTGEKVFLECVQDMDHENMFWYRQDPGLGLRLIYFSYDVKMKEKGDIPEGYSVSREKKERFSLILESASTNQTSMYLCASRQRDGLMNTEAFFGQGTRLTVV.

The chain couples TRBV14 to TRBJ2-5; 9 bases align to TRBD1. J lost 5 bases, V lost 5 bases, and 12 bases had no gene match. Germline CDR1 and CDR2: SGHDN and FVKESK. This CDR3 region has 16 residues. The chain's CDR3 is CASSFRGGQGRETQYF. The CDR3 region has the DNA TGTGCCAGCAGCTTTCGAGGGGGACAGGGCAGGGAGACCCAGTACTTC.

Of note for this clone: At the DNA level, this CDR3 is encoded by other sequences in the same sample as well. V is TRBV24-1 and J is TRBJ1-2; tentative D call: TRBD1 (5 bases). Per the germline V gene, CDR1 is KGHDR and CDR2 is SFDVKD. CDR3 length: 14 residues. Trimming cost V 2 bases and J 5 bases, with 11 bases left between them. CDR3 in DNA: TGTGCCACCAGTGATTATGGGACTGAGTATGGCTACACCTTC. It specifies CATSDYGTEYGYTF.

This chain uses TRBV12-3 or TRBV12-4 with TRBJ1-1; D remains ambiguous. The germline V and J ends were trimmed by 10 bases and 8 bases, with 20 bases remaining between them. This CDR3 is 13 amino acids long. The CDR3 protein is CAIVRYAAPEAFF. The CDR3 coding sequence is TGTGCCATCGTACGGTACGCGGCCCCCGAAGCTTTCTTT.

This sequence joins TRBV5-4 and TRBJ1-2; the match to TRBD1 covers 10 bases. Unmatched junction bases numbered 8, after V lost 4 bases and J lost 8 bases. The CDR3 length is 14 residues. Germline V gene sequence: CDR1 SGHNT, CDR2 YYREEE (reference sequence). In DNA, the CDR3 is TGTGCCAGCAGCCCACCGGACAGGGGGGAGGGCTACACCTTC. Protein sequence: CASSPPDRGEGYTF.

The gene calls are TRBV24-1 and TRBJ2-1; 7 nucleotides match TRBD1. This CDR3 is 17 amino acids long. The J segment lost 5 bases and the V segment lost 3 bases, leaving 12 bases of the junction unmatched. Germline V gene sequence: CDR1 KGHDR, CDR2 SFDVKD. DNA of the CDR3: TGTGCCACCAGTGATCCCGCCGACAGGGCGTTACACAATGAGCAGTTCTTC. This sequence encodes CATSDPADRALHNEQFF.

V usage is TRBV6-5 and J usage is TRBJ2-7; possible D gene TRBD1, 5 bases. Germline CDR1 and CDR2: MNHEY and SVGAGI. The CDR3 loop spans 15 amino acids. Between the trimmed V and J ends, which lost 5 bases and 5 bases, there was a span of 19 bases. In DNA, the CDR3 is TGTGCCAGCAGTCCCACGGCCCCCAGGGAAGACGAGCAGTACTTC. It translates to CASSPTAPREDEQYF.

The V gene is TRBV6-6, the J gene TRBJ1-5; D is unclear. This CDR3 is 13 amino acids long. Germline loops: CDR1 MNHNY, CDR2 SVGAGI (reference sequence). V was pared by 6 bases and J by 5 bases, with 11 bases between. The CDR3 DNA sequence: TGTGCCAGCAGCCTTGATCCGGATCAGCCCCAGCATTTT. Amino acids: CASSLDPDQPQHF.

The chain is built from TRBV11-2 and TRBJ2-2, with a possible D match to TRBD1 (5 bases). The CDR3 spans 17 residues. V was shortened by 3 bases and J by 2 bases, with 16 bases between the two germline ends. Per germline, CDR1 SGHAT and CDR2 FQNNGV. The CDR3 sequence is CASSFLVDRPNTGELFF. The CDR3 bases are TGTGCCAGCAGCTTTTTGGTTGACAGACCTAACACCGGGGAGCTGTTTTTT.

J is TRBJ1-6 and V is TRBV6-5, with D possibly matching TRBD1 (6 bases). V dropped 4 bases and J dropped 10 bases, with 14 bases sitting between them. Germline CDR1 and CDR2: MNHEY and SVGAGI. The CDR3 length is 14 residues. CDR3 amino acids: CASSSPGESSPLHF. CDR3 DNA sequence: TGTGCCAGCAGTTCTCCAGGGGAAAGCTCACCCCTCCACTTT.

The V call is TRBV3-1 (or the pseudogene TRBV3-2), the J call TRBJ2-5; no clear D. The CDR3 is 15 residues long. The V end lost 3 bases, the J end lost 1 base, and 12 bases lay between the germline ends. Germline loops: CDR1 LGHDT, CDR2 YNNKEL (reference sequence). CDR3 coding DNA: TGTGCCAGCAGCCAGACGGGTAACCTCCAAGAGACCCAGTACTTC. It specifies CASSQTGNLQETQYF.

V usage is TRBV18 and J usage is TRBJ2-1, with a weak D call TRBD2 (5 bases). There are 14 residues in the CDR3. V was cut by 0 bases and J by 6 bases, with 9 bases left in between. Germline CDR1 KGHSH, CDR2 LQKENI. The CDR3 DNA is TGTGCCAGCTCACCACCAGGACTTCTCAATGAGCAGTTCTTC. This gives the protein CASSPPGLLNEQFF.

This chain joins TRBV6-5 and TRBJ2-3; no firm D call. Trimming removed 2 bases at V and 4 bases at J, with 7 bases between. The CDR3 runs 13 residues. Germline CDR1 reads MNHEY; CDR2 reads SVGAGI. DNA of the CDR3: TGTGCCAGCAGTTACCGCCGGGCAGATACGCAGTATTTT. Translation: CASSYRRADTQYF.

This clone showed up just once. The chain employs TRBV2 and TRBJ2-3; 9 bases map to TRBD1. Trimming removed 6 bases from V and 5 bases from J; junction bases left unmatched: 6. The V gene's germline CDR1 is SNHLY and CDR2 FYNNEI. The CDR3 consists of 14 residues. CDR3 residues: CASSTGQGEDTQYF. The CDR3 DNA follows: TGTGCCAGCAGCACGGGACAGGGTGAAGATACGCAGTATTTT.

The V call is TRBV2, the J call TRBJ1-2; 7 nucleotides match TRBD1. V dropped 1 base and J dropped 8; count of bases not matched to a gene: 13. This CDR3 region has 16 residues. Looked up from germline, CDR1 is SNHLY and CDR2 is FYNNEI. The CDR3 loop is CASSEEKGTAGKGYTF. The CDR3 nucleotides are TGTGCCAGCAGTGAAGAAAAGGGGACAGCCGGTAAAGGCTACACCTTC.

The chain links TRBV18 to TRBJ1-2; D is undetermined. V lost 3 bases, J lost 8 bases, and 10 bases lay in between. CDR1 is KGHSH, CDR2 LQKENI, per germline. The CDR3 is 12 amino acids. CDR3: CASSPMTGGYTF. For the CDR3, the DNA is TGTGCCAGCTCACCGATGACTGGGGGCTACACCTTC.

V is TRBV5-1 and J is TRBJ2-7; 12 nucleotides match TRBD1. The J segment lost 7 bases and the V segment lost 4 bases, leaving 6 bases of the junction unmatched. CDR1 and CDR2 from the germline V gene are SGHRS and YFSETQ. The CDR3 loop spans 14 amino acids. This CDR3 reads CASSGGQGAREQYF. In nucleotides, the CDR3 is TGCGCCAGCAGCGGGGGACAGGGGGCGAGGGAGCAGTACTTC.

The chain joins TRBV11-3 to TRBJ1-5, with D uncertain. Per the germline V gene, CDR1 is SGHNT and CDR2 is YENEEA. The V gene lost 5 bases and the J gene lost 1 base, with 24 bases spanning the gap. The CDR3 runs to 19 residues. CDR3 in DNA: TGTGCCAGCAGCCCCCTACGAGAGGTCTCAGCGGAGAGCAATCAGCCCCAGCATTTT. Encoded protein: CASSPLREVSAESNQPQHF.

The chain is built from TRBV5-6 and TRBJ2-5; 9 bases are a match to TRBD1. V lost 3 bases and J lost 6; bases outside the gene matches: 9. CDR1 and CDR2 from the germline V gene are SGHDT and YYEEEE. The CDR3 is 15 amino acids. The DNA for the CDR3 is TGTGCCAGCAGCTACCGGGACAGGGCGGTACAGACCCAGTACTTC. Its translation: CASSYRDRAVQTQYF.

The V call is TRBV11-2, the J call TRBJ2-1; perhaps TRBD2 as D (5 bases). Trimming shortened V by 4 bases and J by 5 bases, and 18 bases separated the two germline ends. The CDR3 spans 16 residues. Germline V gives CDR1 SGHAT, CDR2 FQNNGV. The CDR3 coding sequence is TGTGCCAGCAGCTCCTGGGATACTCGGGAAAACAATGAGCAGTTCTTC. Translation: CASSSWDTRENNEQFF.

This chain joins TRBV7-9 and TRBJ1-6; 8 bases match TRBD1. The V and J ends lost 4 bases and 10 bases, in that order; junction bases with no gene match: 9. This CDR3 comprises 15 residues. The V gene's germline CDR1 is SEHNR and CDR2 FQNEAQ (reference sequence). The CDR3 sequence is CASSSRDRWDSPLHF. Here the CDR3 DNA reads TGTGCCAGCAGCTCGCGGGACAGGTGGGACTCACCCCTCCACTTT.